Presented here are 9 T cell receptor beta chains from one specimen sequenced in a study of cytomegalovirus exposure and HLA in healthy donors. Use of 60 Vbeta and 13 Jbeta primers characterized the PCR. Libraries were prepared by immunoSEQ multiplex PCR; TCRdb keeps only in-frame clonotypes and omits some of them. This sample carries 110,000 to 150,000 clones, approximately 80% of them seen once, and the ten largest clones take roughly 4.7%. Sequencing input: PBMCs. The receptors stem from a man aged 40-50 years in good health and CMV-seronegative.

The chain uses TRBV5-4 and TRBJ1-2; D gene unclear. The CDR3 is 16 amino acids. CDR1 and CDR2 from the germline V gene are SGHNT and YYREEE (reference sequence). V was pared by 4 bases and J by 8 bases, with 24 bases between. DNA of the CDR3: TGTGCCAGCAGCCGAAAGTCAAATGGGGAGGCAGAAGGCTACACCTTC. Translating gives CASSRKSNGEAEGYTF.

The table lists this clone with a few counts. The gene calls are TRBV18 and TRBJ1-2; the D gene is possibly TRBD1 (5 bases). Per germline, CDR1 KGHSH and CDR2 LQKENI. V lost 4 bases and J lost 4, with 10 bases in between. This CDR3 region has 13 residues. The CDR3 nucleotides are TGTGCCAGCTCACTCGACAGTAGCTATGGCTACACCTTC. It encodes CASSLDSSYGYTF.

The chain carries TRBV30 and TRBJ1-1; the D gene is possibly TRBD1 (5 bases). Germline CDR1 reads GTSNPN; CDR2 reads SVGIG (reference sequence). V lost 1 base, J lost 6 bases, and 15 bases lay in between. The CDR3 runs 14 residues. CDR3 nucleotide sequence: TGTGCCTGGAGTGGGGTCAGGGTGGGCGCTGAAGCTTTCTTT. The encoded protein is CAWSGVRVGAEAFF.

The genes are TRBV18 and TRBJ1-4, with unresolved D. The germline CDR1 and CDR2 sequences are KGHSH and LQKENI. This CDR3 contains 19 residues. V was shortened by 5 bases and J by 5 bases, with 27 bases between the two germline ends. The CDR3 region is CASSNRSPVWQPLNEKLFF. The DNA for the CDR3 is TGTGCCAGCTCAAACAGATCCCCGGTATGGCAGCCTTTAAATGAAAAACTGTTTTTT.

The rearrangement uses TRBV9 and TRBJ2-7; TRBD1 matches 7 bases. CDR1 is SGDLS, CDR2 YYNGEE, per germline. After removal of 4 bases from V and 3 bases from J, the junction contained 4 bases not matched to a gene. The CDR3 contains 13 residues. The CDR3 loop reads CASSKGASYEQYF. CDR3 sequence (DNA): TGTGCCAGCAGCAAGGGGGCGAGCTACGAGCAGTACTTC.

The V call is TRBV30, the J call TRBJ2-7; maybe TRBD1 (6 bases). Looked up from germline, CDR1 is GTSNPN and CDR2 is SVGIG (reference sequence). Trimming stripped 8 bases from V and 5 bases from J, with 13 bases between. This CDR3 is 11 amino acids long. Here the CDR3 reads CAALTGHEQYF. In DNA, the CDR3 is TGTGCCGCACTAACAGGGCACGAGCAGTACTTC.

This chain connects TRBV4-1 to TRBJ2-7; TRBD1 matches 8 bases. V gave up 4 bases and J gave up 5 bases; unmatched junction bases: 13. Germline CDR1 reads MGHRA; CDR2 reads YSYEKL. The CDR3 is 16 residues long. The CDR3, as DNA: TGCGCCAGCAGCCCCTTCCTACGGACAGGGTCCCACGAGCAGTACTTC. Its protein product is CASSPFLRTGSHEQYF.

This rearrangement joins TRBV6-5 to TRBJ2-7; D is possibly TRBD2 (7 bases). CDR3 size: 15 residues. Germline CDR1 MNHEY, CDR2 SVGAGI. Trimming stripped 0 bases from V and 4 bases from J, with 13 bases between. CDR3 bases: TGTGCCAGCAGTTACTCGAGGGGGGGGTCGTACGAGCAGTACTTC. Translated: CASSYSRGGSYEQYF.

This clone was seen only a few times. This chain joins TRBV7-2 and TRBJ2-5, with TRBD1 matching over 8 bases. The assigned J gene may be wrong: the sequence end matches TRBJ2-7 better. The CDR3 is 16 residues long. Germline loops: CDR1 SGHTA, CDR2 FQGNSA. CDR3 amino acids: CASSDPGQGNSYEQYF. CDR3 nucleotides: TGTGCCAGCAGCGATCCCGGACAGGGAAATAGCTACGAGCAGTACTTC.